The source of this T cell receptor (beta chain) is a study of T-cell memory formation after mild COVID-19. With respect to this clonotype: The antigen is undetermined.

Findings and limits, study-wide: The study detected some responding clones in pre-infection memory, suggesting cross-reactive memory joined. SARS-CoV-2 specificity of second-wave clones peaking day 37 was unconfirmed. CM and EM subsets held most contracting CD4+ clones; EMRA held CD8+ ones.

Germline lookup yields CDR1 SEHNR and CDR2 FQNEAQ (reference sequence). V was trimmed by 2 bases and J by 6 bases, leaving 13 bases between them. The CDR3 is made up of 14 amino acids. UMIs and sample barcodes were carried by the TCR alpha and TCR beta cDNA libraries that 5'RACE produced using constant-segment primers. TCRdb recomputed calls from the 5' RACE reads with MiXCR, one row per CDR3 protein. The sample has around 370,000 distinct CDR3 sequences, over 20% seen once. The clonotype was recovered from an adult woman who had mild COVID-19 (a few samples of this study predate the infection). Cell type and time point are not known. Specimen: PBMCs or a T cell subset sorted from them (not recorded which). V is TRBV7-9 and J is TRBJ1-2; no reliable D call. The CDR3 is CASSLSGILHGYTF. As DNA, the CDR3 is TGTGCCAGCAGCTTATCTGGGATCCTTCATGGCTACACCTTC.